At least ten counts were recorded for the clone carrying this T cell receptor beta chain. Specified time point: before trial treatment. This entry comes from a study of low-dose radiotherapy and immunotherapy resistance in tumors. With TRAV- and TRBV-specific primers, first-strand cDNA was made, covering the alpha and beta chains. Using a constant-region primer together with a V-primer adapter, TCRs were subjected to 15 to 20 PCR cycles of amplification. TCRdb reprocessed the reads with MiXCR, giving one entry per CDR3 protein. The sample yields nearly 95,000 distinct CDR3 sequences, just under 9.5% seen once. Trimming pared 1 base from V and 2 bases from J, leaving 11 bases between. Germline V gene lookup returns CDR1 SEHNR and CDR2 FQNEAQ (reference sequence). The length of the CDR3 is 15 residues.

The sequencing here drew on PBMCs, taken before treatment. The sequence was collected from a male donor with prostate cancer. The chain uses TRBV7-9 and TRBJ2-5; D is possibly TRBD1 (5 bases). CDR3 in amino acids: CASSLDRQIQETQYF. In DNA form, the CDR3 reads TGTGCCAGCAGCTTAGATCGACAGATTCAAGAGACCCAGTACTTC.